This TCR beta chain was retrieved from a study of cytomegalovirus exposure and HLA in healthy donors. Turning to the study itself: For the roughly 400 genotyped donors, more than 80% fell within the Caucasian-associated ancestry cluster. General study points: Reportedly, cytomegalovirus status was diagnosed with high sensitivity and specificity. Later analysis associated a missense DCLRE1C variant with TCR beta V- and J-gene trimming.

With respect to this clone: Antigen specificity is unknown.

Germline V gives CDR1 SGDLS, CDR2 YYNGEE. Between the trimmed V and J ends, which lost 3 bases and 2 bases, there was a span of 15 bases. This CDR3 has 15 amino acids. 13 Jbeta primers and 60 Vbeta primers were used for the PCR. Clones were read by immunoSEQ multiplex PCR, and TCRdb kept only the in-frame ones, dropping some. The table lists about 180,000 clones, roughly 84% of them singletons, with around 1.2% in the top ten. Source material: PBMCs. The sequence was obtained from a girl aged 2 to 9 in good health and CMV-seropositive. V gene TRBV9 combines with J gene TRBJ2-7; D is perhaps TRBD2 (6 bases). Written as DNA, the CDR3 is TGTGCCAGCAGCGGACGGCGGGGCTCCCCCTACGAGCAGTACTTC. Translated: CASSGRRGSPYEQYF.